These 25 T cell receptor beta chains were sequenced from one sample in a study of blood T cell repertoires in COVID-19. Generated by immunoSEQ multiplex PCR, the TCRdb table keeps only in-frame clones and is missing some. The profile shows 200,000 to 250,000 clones, roughly nine tenths of them singletons. Material for sequencing was peripheral blood. The receptor source for this set is a man between 60 and 70 years old with COVID-19, enrolled during active disease.

This chain links TRBV5-1 with TRBJ1-4; 10 bases line up with TRBD1. The CDR3 runs to 14 residues. CDR1 and CDR2 from the germline V gene are SGHRS and YFSETQ. After removal of 0 bases from V and 7 bases from J, the junction contained 0 bases not matched to a gene. This CDR3 reads CASSLGDRGEKLFF. In DNA form, the CDR3 reads TGCGCCAGCAGCTTGGGGGACAGGGGTGAAAAACTGTTTTTT.

V and J are TRBV3-1 (or the pseudogene TRBV3-2) and TRBJ1-2; possible D gene TRBD1, 5 bases. Germline V gives CDR1 LGHDT, CDR2 YNNKEL (reference sequence). The germline V and J ends were trimmed by 4 bases and 1 base, with 13 bases remaining between them. The CDR3 runs to 15 residues. CDR3 DNA sequence: TGTGCCAGCAGCCGGTCAGGGATCCTTAACTATGGCTACACCTTC. Protein sequence: CASSRSGILNYGYTF.

CDR3 DNA: TGTGCCAGCAGCCAAGCAGGGAACTATGGCTACACCTTC. Its protein product is CASSQAGNYGYTF. This chain joins TRBV12-3 or TRBV12-4 and TRBJ1-2; D possibly corresponds to TRBD1 (5 bases). V was trimmed by 6 bases and J by 2 bases, leaving 10 bases between them. CDR3 length equals 13 residues.

This chain connects TRBV7-2 to TRBJ2-6; D uncertain. The V and J ends lost 0 bases and 2 bases respectively, with 8 bases between them. The CDR3 is 16 residues long. Per the germline V gene, CDR1 is SGHTA and CDR2 is FQGNSA. As DNA, the CDR3 is TGTGCCAGCAGCTTAGCTCCAGGCGCTGGGGCCAACGTCCTGACTTTC. It codes for CASSLAPGAGANVLTF.

V is TRBV6-7 and J is TRBJ2-2; a weak D match, TRBD1 (6 bases). TRBV6-7 is an open reading frame whose function is uncertain. The CDR3 has 19 amino acids. The V and J ends lost 2 bases and 0 bases respectively, with 19 bases between them. The CDR3 reads CASSYRICGGGPNTGELFF. The CDR3 DNA is TGTGCCAGCAGTTACCGTATCTGTGGGGGCGGTCCGAACACCGGGGAGCTGTTTTTT.

The chain couples TRBV27 to TRBJ2-2, with TRBD1 matching 7 bases. This CDR3 region has 15 residues. V shed 5 bases and J 4 bases; nucleotides not matched to a gene: 7. CDR1 and CDR2 (germline): MNHEY, SMNVEV (reference sequence). CDR3 amino acids: CASSPRQGGTGELFF. CDR3 nucleotide sequence: TGTGCCAGCAGTCCTCGACAGGGCGGCACCGGGGAGCTGTTTTTT.

V is TRBV2 and J is TRBJ2-7; TRBD1 is a possible D gene (6 bases). The CDR3 extends over 13 amino acids. The germline V and J ends were trimmed by 5 bases and 3 bases, with 11 bases remaining between them. CDR1 and CDR2 (germline): SNHLY, FYNNEI. CDR3 protein: CASSYGTRYEQYF. CDR3 nucleotides: TGTGCCAGCAGTTACGGGACACGCTACGAGCAGTACTTC.

A word on this clone: The sample holds other DNA sequences that translate to the same CDR3. The chain is built from TRBV19 and TRBJ2-7; TRBD1 aligns across 8 bases. Trimming cost V 6 bases and J 0 bases; bases outside gene matches: 7. CDR1 and CDR2 (germline): LNHDA, SQIVND (reference sequence). This CDR3 has 15 amino acids. The CDR3 nucleotides are TGTGCCAGTAGCCGAGGACAGGGCGGCTCCTACGAGCAGTACTTC. Protein product: CASSRGQGGSYEQYF.

The rearrangement links TRBV9 to TRBJ1-3; possibly TRBD1 for D (6 bases). The V gene's germline CDR1 is SGDLS and CDR2 YYNGEE. CDR3 length equals 14 residues. V lost 3 bases and J lost 2, with 9 bases in between. The CDR3 DNA reads as TGTGCCAGCAGCGGTGAGGGGGCTGGAAACACCATATATTTT. This encodes CASSGEGAGNTIYF. The full variable domain, with the rest looked up from reference TRBV9 and TRBJ1-3, is DSGVTQTPKHLITATGQRVTLRCSPRSGDLSVYWYQQSLDQGLQFLIQYYNGEERAKGNILERFSAQQFPDLHSELNLSSLELGDSALYFCASSGEGAGNTIYFGEGSWLTVV.

This clone is a singleton in its sample. The chain carries TRBV2 and TRBJ2-7; 10 bases match TRBD2. Germline CDR1 is SNHLY and CDR2 is FYNNEI. CDR3 length: 13 residues. V lost 10 bases and J lost 6; bases outside the gene matches: 9. The CDR3 region has the DNA TGTGCCATCCCCGGGACTAGCGCGGGCGAGCAGTACTTC. It encodes CAIPGTSAGEQYF.

The chain links TRBV15 to TRBJ1-2; 8 nucleotides agree with TRBD1. V lost 0 bases, J lost 1 base, and 4 bases stayed unmatched. CDR1 and CDR2 from the germline V gene are LNHNV and YYDKDF (reference sequence). This CDR3 spans 16 amino acids. The CDR3 sequence is CATSRDQTGVNYGYTF. The DNA for the CDR3 is TGTGCCACCAGCAGAGACCAGACAGGGGTTAACTATGGCTACACCTTC. Looking up the rest from reference TRBV15 and TRBJ1-2 gives the full variable domain: DAMVIQNPRYQVTQFGKPVTLSCSQTLNHNVMYWYQQKSSQAPKLLFHYYDKDFNNEADTPDNFQSRRPNTSFCFLDIRSPGLGDTAMYLCATSRDQTGVNYGYTFGSGTRLTVV.

This CDR3 is CASSLALSGNTIYF. As DNA, the CDR3 is TGTGCCAGCAGCTTAGCCCTCAGTGGAAACACCATATATTTT. The rearrangement uses TRBV11-2 and TRBJ1-3; D gene unclear. The CDR3 is made up of 14 amino acids. Trimming shortened V by 1 base and J by 3 bases, and 7 bases separated the two germline ends. From germline, CDR1 is SGHAT and CDR2 FQNNGV.

CDR3 in amino acids: CASSPGISSYEQYF. CDR3 sequence (DNA): TGTGCCAGCTCACCCGGGATTTCCTCCTACGAGCAGTACTTC. V and J are TRBV18 and TRBJ2-7; tentatively, D is TRBD2 (5 bases). The CDR3 extends over 14 amino acids. Germline CDR1 is KGHSH and CDR2 is LQKENI. Trimming removed 3 bases at V and 0 bases at J, with 9 bases between.

The table lists this clone with a count of one. This chain joins TRBV5-5 and TRBJ1-1; the D gene is possibly TRBD1 (5 bases). Germline CDR1 reads SGHKS; CDR2 reads YYEKEE (reference sequence). The CDR3 totals 14 residues. The germline V and J ends were trimmed by 4 bases and 2 bases, with 12 bases remaining between them. The CDR3 bases are TGTGCCAGCAGCCCTGGACAAAGAAACACTGAAGCTTTCTTT. It translates to CASSPGQRNTEAFF.

The V call is TRBV27, the J call TRBJ1-5; TRBD1 might be the D (6 bases). Germline-derived CDR1 and CDR2 are MNHEY and SMNVEV (reference sequence). The germline V and J ends were trimmed by 10 bases and 2 bases, with 15 bases remaining between them. This CDR3 has 14 amino acids. The CDR3, as DNA: TGTGCCACCTCAACAGGGTTTGGCAATCAGCCCCAGCATTTT. As protein: CATSTGFGNQPQHF.

The chain employs TRBV6-5 and TRBJ1-2; no clear D. The CDR3 consists of 15 residues. Trimming removed 2 bases from V and 9 bases from J, with 19 bases in between. CDR1 and CDR2 from the germline V gene are MNHEY and SVGAGI. The CDR3 DNA reads as TGTGCCAGCAGTTACGCAAATCCCAGTGTTACCAGCTACACCTTC. This sequence encodes CASSYANPSVTSYTF.

The genes are TRBV7-8 and TRBJ2-2, with unresolved D. CDR3 length equals 13 residues. The V end lost 6 bases, the J end lost 5 bases, and 10 bases lay between the germline ends. CDR1 is SGHVS and CDR2 is FQNEAQ in the germline V gene. CDR3 loop: CASRIQFTGELFF. The CDR3 nucleotides are TGTGCCAGCAGGATACAGTTTACCGGGGAGCTGTTTTTT.

The V and J genes are TRBV4-1 and TRBJ2-2, with 15 bases aligning to TRBD2. CDR1 and CDR2 (germline): MGHRA, YSYEKL. Trimming at V came to 4 bases and at J to 0 bases, leaving 6 bases not matched to a gene. This CDR3 has 19 amino acids. CDR3 DNA sequence: TGCGCCAGCAGCCGCGGACTAGCGGGGGGGCAGGCGAACACCGGGGAGCTGTTTTTT. Its protein product is CASSRGLAGGQANTGELFF.

V is TRBV28 and J is TRBJ2-3; possible D gene TRBD1, 7 bases. Looked up from germline, CDR1 is MDHEN and CDR2 is SYDVKM. Between the trimmed V and J ends, which lost 5 bases and 6 bases, there was a span of 15 bases. The CDR3 covers 14 residues. The DNA for the CDR3 is TGTGCCAGCAGTGGCCTCAGGGGGGTGGATACGCAGTATTTT. Translation: CASSGLRGVDTQYF.

This rearrangement joins TRBV5-5 to TRBJ1-1; possible D gene TRBD1, 5 bases. V gave up 3 bases and J gave up 0 bases, with 15 bases separating them. Germline-derived CDR1 and CDR2 are SGHKS and YYEKEE (reference sequence). The CDR3 consists of 16 residues. CDR3 nucleotide sequence: TGTGCCAGCAGCTCACAGGCGGCCGGAGTGAACACTGAAGCTTTCTTT. This translates into CASSSQAAGVNTEAFF.

The V gene is TRBV13, the J gene TRBJ2-7; TRBD2 matches at 12 bases. CDR1 and CDR2 (germline): PRHDT, FYEKMQ (reference sequence). V trimming: 5 bases; J trimming: 2 bases; junction bases outside the gene matches: 7. The CDR3 covers 16 residues. The CDR3 is CASSSWASGGAYEQYF. The CDR3 bases are TGTGCCAGCAGCAGCTGGGCTAGCGGGGGGGCCTACGAGCAGTACTTC.

V usage is TRBV6-2 or TRBV6-3 and J usage is TRBJ1-3; D is possibly TRBD1 (6 bases). The V end was cut by 0 bases, the J end by 0 bases, with 15 bases between. The length of the CDR3 is 18 residues. CDR1 and CDR2 (germline): MNHEY, SVGEGT. The CDR3 protein is CASSYSRGQLISGNTIYF. Written as DNA, the CDR3 is TGTGCCAGCAGTTACTCCCGAGGACAGTTGATCTCTGGAAACACCATATATTTT.

J is TRBJ2-2 and V is TRBV6-6, with a tentative D call TRBD1 (5 bases). This CDR3 is built from 14 residues. Trimming removed 4 bases at V and 3 bases at J, with 9 bases between. Germline CDR1 and CDR2: MNHNY and SVGAGI (reference sequence). CDR3 in amino acids: CASSWGRDTGELFF. The DNA for the CDR3 is TGTGCCAGCAGTTGGGGCAGGGACACCGGGGAGCTGTTTTTT.

The rearrangement links TRBV5-1 to TRBJ1-6; D possibly corresponds to TRBD1 (6 bases). The germline V and J ends were trimmed by 6 bases and 7 bases, with 17 bases remaining between them. This CDR3 has 15 residues. Germline CDR1 is SGHRS and CDR2 is YFSETQ. Here the CDR3 reads CASTVQGPRNSPLHF. Here the CDR3 DNA reads TGCGCCAGCACCGTACAGGGCCCTCGGAATTCACCCCTCCACTTT.

The genes are TRBV3-1 (or the pseudogene TRBV3-2) and TRBJ1-1, with D possibly TRBD1 on 5 matching bases. Trimming shortened V by 4 bases and J by 8 bases, and 14 bases separated the two germline ends. The CDR3 is 13 residues long. The germline V gene has CDR1 LGHDT and CDR2 YNNKEL (reference sequence). The CDR3 bases are TGTGCCAGCAGCCGCATGAGGGGACTGGAAGCTTTCTTT. It translates to CASSRMRGLEAFF.